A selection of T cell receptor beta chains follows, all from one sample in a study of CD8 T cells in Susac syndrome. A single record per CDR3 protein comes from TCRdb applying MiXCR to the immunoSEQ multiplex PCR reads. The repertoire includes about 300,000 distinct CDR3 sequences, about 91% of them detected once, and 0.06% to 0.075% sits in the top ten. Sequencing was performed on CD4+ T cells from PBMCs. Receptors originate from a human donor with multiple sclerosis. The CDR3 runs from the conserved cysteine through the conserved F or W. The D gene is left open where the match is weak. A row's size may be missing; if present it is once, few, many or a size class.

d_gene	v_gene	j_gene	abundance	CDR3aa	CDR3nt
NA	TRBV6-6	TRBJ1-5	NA	CASRQSNPQNQPQHF	TGTGCCAGCCGACAGTCAAACCCCCAGAATCAGCCCCAGCATTTT
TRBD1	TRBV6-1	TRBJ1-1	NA	CASSRQGKGMNTEAFF	TGTGCCAGCAGCAGACAGGGAAAGGGGATGAACACTGAAGCTTTCTTT
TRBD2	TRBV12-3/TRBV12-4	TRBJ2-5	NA	CASSAPGGRQETQYF	TGTGCCAGCAGTGCTCCGGGGGGGCGGCAAGAGACCCAGTACTTC
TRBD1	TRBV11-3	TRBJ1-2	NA	CASSISATPGTGAITF	TGTGCCAGCAGCATCTCAGCTACCCCCGGGACAGGGGCGATCACCTTC
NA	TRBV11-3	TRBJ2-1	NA	CASSPSPGRNNEQFF	TGTGCCAGCAGTCCCTCCCCGGGACGGAACAATGAGCAGTTCTTC
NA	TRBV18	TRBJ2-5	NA	CASSPSGSQETQYF	TGTGCCAGCTCCCCCAGCGGATCCCAAGAGACCCAGTACTTC
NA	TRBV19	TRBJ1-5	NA	CASSNLIGRTASNQPQHF	TGTGCCAGTAGCAATCTCATAGGTCGGACAGCAAGCAATCAGCCCCAGCATTTT
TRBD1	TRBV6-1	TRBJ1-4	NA	CASRRDRGLGTNEKLFF	TGTGCCAGCAGGCGGGACAGGGGTTTGGGAACTAATGAAAAACTGTTTTTT
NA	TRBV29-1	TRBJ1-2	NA	CSVELGGLAYTF	TGCAGCGTTGAACTTGGGGGACTGGCCTACACCTTC
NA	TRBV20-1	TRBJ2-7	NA	CSASLVGDEQYF	TGCAGTGCTAGTCTAGTGGGCGACGAGCAGTACTTC
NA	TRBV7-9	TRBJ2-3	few	CASSRSQGRTDTQYF	TGTGCCAGCAGTCGTTCACAGGGACGAACAGATACGCAGTATTTT
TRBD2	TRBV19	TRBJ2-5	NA	CASSILAGGNQETQYF	TGTGCCAGTAGTATATTAGCGGGGGGTAACCAAGAGACCCAGTACTTC
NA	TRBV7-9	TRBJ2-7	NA	CASSPQSRGQYF	TGTGCCAGCAGTCCCCAATCCCGCGGGCAGTACTTC
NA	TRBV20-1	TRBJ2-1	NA	CSASRAPSYNEQFF	TGCAGTGCTAGCCGGGCCCCCTCCTACAATGAGCAGTTCTTC
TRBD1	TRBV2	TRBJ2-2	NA	CASSQAGGPNTGELFF	TGTGCCAGCAGCCAAGCAGGGGGCCCGAACACCGGGGAGCTGTTTTTT
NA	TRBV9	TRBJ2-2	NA	CAIYPSTGAGTGELFF	TGTGCCATCTACCCGTCCACAGGGGCGGGGACCGGGGAGCTGTTTTTT
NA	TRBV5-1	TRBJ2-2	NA	CASSLRFDHLTDTGELFF	TGCGCCAGCAGCTTGAGATTTGACCACCTCACAGACACCGGGGAGCTGTTTTTT
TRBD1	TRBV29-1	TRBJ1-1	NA	CSVEAASGGSEAFF	TGCAGCGTTGAAGCGGCCTCAGGGGGGAGTGAAGCTTTCTTT
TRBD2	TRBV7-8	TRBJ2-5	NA	CASSLTGRGRTQYF	TGTGCCAGCAGCTTAACGGGCCGCGGGAGGACCCAGTACTTC
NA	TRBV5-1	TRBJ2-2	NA	CASSLSRQYTGELFF	TGCGCCAGCAGCTTGTCCCGACAGTACACCGGGGAGCTGTTTTTT
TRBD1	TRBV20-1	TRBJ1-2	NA	CSAPQGADYGYTF	TGCAGTGCTCCCCAGGGGGCGGACTATGGCTACACCTTC
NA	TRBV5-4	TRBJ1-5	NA	CASSLNGYPQHF	TGTGCCAGCAGCTTGAACGGGTATCCCCAGCATTTT
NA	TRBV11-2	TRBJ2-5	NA	CASSLVGGIGIETQYF	TGTGCCAGCAGCTTAGTTGGCGGGATTGGGATCGAGACCCAGTACTTC
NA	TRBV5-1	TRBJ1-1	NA	CASSLTAAEAFF	TGCGCCAGCAGCTTAACAGCCGCAGAAGCTTTCTTT
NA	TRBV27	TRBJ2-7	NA	CASSFRLGGSYREQYF	TGTGCCAGCAGTTTTCGCCTCGGGGGCTCCTACCGCGAGCAGTACTTC
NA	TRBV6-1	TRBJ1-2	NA	CASSESGFYGYTF	TGTGCCAGCAGTGAATCTGGGTTCTATGGCTACACCTTC
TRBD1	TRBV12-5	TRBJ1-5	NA	CASGLDRGGQPQHF	TGTGCTAGTGGTTTGGACAGGGGGGGCCAGCCCCAGCATTTT
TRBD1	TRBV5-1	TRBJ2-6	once	CASSPRRHTGEDSGANVLTF	TGCGCCAGCAGCCCGCGACGTCATACAGGGGAAGACTCTGGGGCCAACGTCCTGACTTTC
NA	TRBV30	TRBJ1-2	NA	CAWIPNTSYGYTF	TGTGCCTGGATCCCTAACACCTCCTATGGCTACACCTTC
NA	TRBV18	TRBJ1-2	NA	CASSPNLQGSYGYTF	TGTGCCAGCTCACCCAACCTACAGGGTTCCTATGGCTACACCTTC